The 18 T cell receptor beta chains listed next were all sequenced from one sample in a study of vaccination effects on CD4 cells after COVID-19. No antigen has been identified for these receptors. Profiled with immunoSEQ multiplex PCR; TCRdb holds only in-frame clones, not every one. The sample shows tens of thousands of clones, roughly 70% of them seen only once. Prior to sequencing, the ViraFEST assay stimulated PBMC with viral peptide pools, which expanded the antigen-specific CD4+ T cells. Having been cultured for around ten days, the cells underwent CD4+ T cell isolation. Having tested negative for nucleocapsid antibodies, the vaccine recipients showed no prior SARS-CoV-2 infection. The sequencing used CD4+ T cells from PBMCs cultured with HCoV-OC43 spike peptides, collected before COVID-19 vaccination. Subset: HCoV-OC43 spike overlapping peptide pool stimulation. These receptors all stem from a human donor who received a COVID-19 vaccine.

The rearrangement links TRBV12-3 or TRBV12-4 to TRBJ2-3; TRBD1 or TRBD2 may be the D gene (5 bases each). The CDR3 covers 13 residues. With 6 bases removed from V and 1 base from J, the gap between germline ends came to 8 bases. The CDR3: CASRPGRTDTQYF. The CDR3, as DNA: TGTGCCAGCAGGCCGGGGCGCACAGATACGCAGTATTTT.

The V call is TRBV6-5, the J call TRBJ1-6, with 7 bases that match TRBD1. The ends lost 4 bases at V and 7 bases at J; junction bases unmatched: 4. Germline values: CDR1 MNHEY, CDR2 SVGAGI. This CDR3 is 14 amino acids long. CDR3 sequence: CASSLTGENSPLHF. In DNA, the CDR3 is TGTGCCAGCAGTTTAACAGGGGAAAATTCACCCCTCCACTTT.

The rearrangement links TRBV6-6 to TRBJ1-1; D call uncertain. Germline lookup yields CDR1 MNHNY and CDR2 SVGAGI (reference sequence). The V end lost 2 bases, the J end lost 4 bases, and 8 bases lay between the germline ends. This CDR3 contains 13 residues. CDR3 sequence: CASSYGSATEAFF. The DNA of the CDR3 is TGTGCCAGCAGTTACGGTTCGGCCACTGAAGCTTTCTTT.

The CDR3 is CASSYSDRANSPLHF. CDR3 nucleotide sequence: TGTGCCAGCAGTTACTCGGACAGGGCTAATTCACCCCTCCACTTT. V is TRBV6-6 and J is TRBJ1-6; 8 bases match TRBD1. The CDR3 totals 15 residues. V lost 0 bases to trimming and J lost 6 bases; unmatched junction nucleotides: 1. The germline V gene has CDR1 MNHNY and CDR2 SVGAGI (reference sequence).

V is TRBV7-2 and J is TRBJ2-1, with 8 nucleotides matching TRBD1. J lost 3 bases, V lost 2 bases, and 6 bases had no gene match. Germline V gives CDR1 SGHTA, CDR2 FQGNSA. This CDR3 is 16 amino acids long. For the CDR3, the DNA is TGTGCCAGCAGCTTAACCGGACAGGGTATCTACAATGAGCAGTTCTTC. Translated: CASSLTGQGIYNEQFF.

The V and J genes are TRBV2 and TRBJ2-5; maybe TRBD1 (5 bases). CDR3 length: 15 residues. With 2 bases removed from V and 4 bases from J, the gap between germline ends came to 14 bases. Looked up from germline, CDR1 is SNHLY and CDR2 is FYNNEI. The CDR3 loop is CASSEYGQGPETQYF. CDR3 nucleotides: TGTGCCAGCAGTGAATACGGGCAGGGCCCAGAGACCCAGTACTTC.

The chain recombines TRBV28 with TRBJ1-6; 7 positions match TRBD1. The CDR3 totals 14 residues. With 6 bases clipped from V and 10 bases from J, the junction kept 9 bases outside the gene matches. Germline CDR1 reads MDHEN; CDR2 reads SYDVKM. The DNA of the CDR3 is TGTGCCAGCAGACCAGGGGGTTCGAACTCACCCCTCCACTTT. Protein: CASRPGGSNSPLHF.

The table lists this clone with a few counts. The chain combines TRBV18 with TRBJ1-1; D remains unclear. Germline lookup yields CDR1 KGHSH and CDR2 LQKENI. V was trimmed by 3 bases and J by 1 base, leaving 9 bases between them. CDR3 size: 14 residues. The CDR3 spells CASSPALENTEAFF. CDR3 nucleotide sequence: TGTGCCAGCTCACCGGCCCTTGAGAACACTGAAGCTTTCTTT.

This chain uses TRBV15 with TRBJ1-3; D unclear. The CDR3 contains 15 residues. Germline V gives CDR1 LNHNV, CDR2 YYDKDF (reference sequence). Trimming shortened V by 4 bases and J by 0 bases, and 10 bases separated the two germline ends. The CDR3 DNA reads as TGTGCCACCAGCAAGTTGCTGGACTCTGGAAACACCATATATTTT. This gives the protein CATSKLLDSGNTIYF.

The chain employs TRBV28 and TRBJ1-1; weak D call: TRBD1 (6 bases). CDR3 length equals 15 residues. Trimming stripped 4 bases from V and 1 base from J, with 13 bases between. In germline, CDR1 is MDHEN, CDR2 SYDVKM. The DNA for the CDR3 is TGTGCCAGCAGTTCTACCTGGACAGAGAACACTGAAGCTTTCTTT. Protein sequence: CASSSTWTENTEAFF.

As to this clone: Other DNA sequences of this sample code for an identical CDR3. V gene TRBV18 combines with J gene TRBJ2-3, with 8 bases aligning to TRBD1. The trim removed 1 base at V and 3 bases at J, leaving 3 bases unmatched. From germline, CDR1 is KGHSH and CDR2 LQKENI. The CDR3 runs 15 residues. CDR3 residues: CASSPRQGATDTQYF. In DNA form, the CDR3 reads TGTGCCAGCTCACCACGGCAGGGGGCTACAGATACGCAGTATTTT.

V usage is TRBV19 and J usage is TRBJ1-3; 9 nucleotides line up with TRBD1. Germline V gives CDR1 LNHDA, CDR2 SQIVND (reference sequence). The ends lost 6 bases at V and 4 bases at J; junction bases unmatched: 7. This CDR3 has 15 residues. The CDR3 sequence: CASSRDRVAGNTIYF. For the CDR3, the DNA is TGTGCCAGTAGCCGGGACAGGGTTGCAGGAAACACCATATATTTT.

The chain recombines TRBV7-9 with TRBJ1-5; no clear D gene. V lost 1 base and J 4 bases, leaving 8 bases between the germline ends. CDR1 is SEHNR and CDR2 is FQNEAQ in the germline V gene (reference sequence). The CDR3 sequence is 14 residues long. The DNA for the CDR3 is TGTGCCAGCAGCTTAGGGACTGTTAATCAGCCCCAGCATTTT. Amino acid sequence: CASSLGTVNQPQHF.

The chain recombines TRBV9 with TRBJ1-4, with D hard to call. CDR3 length equals 16 residues. The germline CDR1 and CDR2 sequences are SGDLS and YYNGEE. V lost 0 bases, J lost 0 bases, and 9 bases lay in between. The CDR3 loop is CASSVEQKATNEKLFF. The CDR3, as DNA: TGTGCCAGCAGCGTAGAACAGAAAGCAACTAATGAAAAACTGTTTTTT.

There are a few counts of this clone. The J gene is TRBJ2-1, the V gene TRBV9; 7 positions match TRBD1. This CDR3 contains 16 residues. Trimming cost V 1 base and J 9 bases; bases outside gene matches: 13. The germline V gene has CDR1 SGDLS and CDR2 YYNGEE. CDR3: CASSVRGQGNSIEQFF. The CDR3 region has the DNA TGTGCCAGCAGCGTAAGGGGGCAGGGCAATTCTATTGAGCAGTTCTTC.

This clone was seen more than once but under ten times. The chain uses TRBV10-3 and TRBJ2-1; D assignment may be TRBD1 or TRBD2 (6 bases each). Germline V lookup: CDR1 ENHRY, CDR2 SYGVKD. This CDR3 is built from 15 residues. Trimming cost V 6 bases and J 6 bases, with 18 bases left between them. This chain's CDR3 is CAISSQGTGLNEQFF. The CDR3 DNA is TGTGCCATCAGCTCCCAGGGGACTGGCCTCAATGAGCAGTTCTTC.

The chain employs TRBV19 and TRBJ1-2, with 9 nucleotides matching TRBD1. The CDR3 sequence is 15 residues long. Looked up from germline, CDR1 is LNHDA and CDR2 is SQIVND (reference sequence). V trimming: 6 bases; J trimming: 0 bases; junction bases outside the gene matches: 5. The CDR3: CASRRDRDPNYGYTF. CDR3 nucleotides: TGTGCCAGTAGGAGGGACAGGGATCCTAACTATGGCTACACCTTC.

This clone was found a few times. The chain links TRBV5-1 to TRBJ2-5; TRBD1 is a possible D gene (6 bases). Germline lookup yields CDR1 SGHRS and CDR2 YFSETQ. The CDR3 spans 15 residues. V lost 4 bases, J lost 5 bases, and 18 bases lay in between. CDR3 sequence (DNA): TGCGCCAGCAGCCGCGAACAGGGTGTCGAGGAGACCCAGTACTTC. Its translation is CASSREQGVEETQYF.